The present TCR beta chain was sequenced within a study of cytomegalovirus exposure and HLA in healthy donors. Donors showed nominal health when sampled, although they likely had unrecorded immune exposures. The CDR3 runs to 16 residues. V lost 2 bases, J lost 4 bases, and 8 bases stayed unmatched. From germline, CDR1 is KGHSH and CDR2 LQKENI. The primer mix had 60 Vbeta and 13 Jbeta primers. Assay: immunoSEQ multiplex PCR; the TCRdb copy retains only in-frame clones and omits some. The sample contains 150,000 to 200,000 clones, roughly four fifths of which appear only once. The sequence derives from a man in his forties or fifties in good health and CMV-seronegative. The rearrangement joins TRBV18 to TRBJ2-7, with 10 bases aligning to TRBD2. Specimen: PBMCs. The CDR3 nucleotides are TGTGCCAGCTCACCAACTACTCTAGCGGGGGAATACGAGCAGTACTTC. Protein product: CASSPTTLAGEYEQYF. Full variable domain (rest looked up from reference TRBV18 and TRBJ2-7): NAGVMQNPRHLVRRRGQEARLRCSPMKGHSHVYWYRQLPEEGLKFMVYLQKENIIDESGMPKERFSAEFPKEGPSILRIQQVVRGDSAAYFCASSPTTLAGEYEQYFGPGTRLTVT.